Shown below are 20 T cell receptor beta chains from a single sample sequenced in a study of CD8+ T cells in alopecia areata. The sample's treatment: oral pan-JAK inhibitor, 5-10 mg twice daily. RNA extraction was followed by reverse transcription into cDNA, which acted as the sequencing template. Using immunoSEQ multiplex PCR, the repertoire was profiled, and TCRdb retains in-frame clones only, with some absent. The sample lists under 200,000 clones; roughly 65% were seen once. The sample consisted of CD4+ T cells sorted from blood, taken at week 4, from a patient treated with tofacitinib. These receptors all come from a human donor with alopecia areata.

V usage is TRBV19 and J usage is TRBJ2-5; 9 bases fit TRBD1. The J segment lost 2 bases and the V segment lost 8 bases, leaving 3 bases of the junction unmatched. The V gene's germline CDR1 is LNHDA and CDR2 SQIVND (reference sequence). CDR3 length: 13 residues. CDR3 in amino acids: CASGDRGQETQYF. CDR3 bases: TGTGCCAGTGGAGACAGGGGGCAAGAGACCCAGTACTTC.

V is TRBV4-3 and J is TRBJ1-1, with D tentatively TRBD1 (6 bases). Trimming stripped 5 bases from V and 2 bases from J, with 15 bases between. The CDR3 spans 15 residues. CDR1 is LGHNA and CDR2 is YSLEER in the germline V gene. CDR3 coding DNA: TGCGCCAGCAGCTTGTTACAGGGCTTCAACACTGAAGCTTTCTTT. It yields the protein CASSLLQGFNTEAFF.

The genes are TRBV30 and TRBJ1-6; D uncertain. Germline CDR1 and CDR2: GTSNPN and SVGIG (reference sequence). Trimming left V 0 bases short and J 9 bases short, with 12 bases between. CDR3 length: 14 amino acids. The CDR3 coding sequence is TGTGCCTGGAGTGTGCGTGGCAGCTCTTCACCCCTCCACTTT. Encoded protein: CAWSVRGSSSPLHF. Looking up the rest from reference TRBV30 and TRBJ1-6 gives the full variable domain: SQTIHQWPATLVQPVGSPLSLECTVEGTSNPNLYWYRQAAGRGLQLLFYSVGIGQISSEVPQNLSASRPQDRQFILSSKKLLLSDSGFYLCAWSVRGSSSPLHFGNGTRLTVT.

The chain has TRBV5-6 and TRBJ1-1, with a tentative D call TRBD1 (6 bases). This CDR3 contains 15 residues. Germline V lookup: CDR1 SGHDT, CDR2 YYEEEE. The V end lost 4 bases, the J end lost 0 bases, and 13 bases lay between the germline ends. In nucleotides, the CDR3 is TGTGCCAGCAGCGCGGACAGATGGATGAACACTGAAGCTTTCTTT. It is translated as CASSADRWMNTEAFF.

This clone has a handful of counts. The rearrangement uses TRBV6-6 and TRBJ1-5; a possible D gene is TRBD1 (5 bases). The germline V gene has CDR1 MNHNY and CDR2 SVGAGI (reference sequence). Trimming shortened V by 4 bases and J by 0 bases, and 7 bases separated the two germline ends. The CDR3 has 14 amino acids. CDR3 amino acids: CASSFRDSNQPQHF. The CDR3 DNA follows: TGTGCCAGCAGTTTCAGGGATAGCAATCAGCCCCAGCATTTT.

V usage is TRBV5-1 and J usage is TRBJ2-6, with 7 bases lining up with TRBD1. The ends lost 3 bases at V and 2 bases at J; junction bases unmatched: 2. This CDR3 region has 15 residues. Germline V gene lookup returns CDR1 SGHRS and CDR2 YFSETQ. The CDR3 DNA reads TGCGCCAGCAGCTCTGGACAGGCTGGGGCCAACGTCCTGACTTTC. It yields the protein CASSSGQAGANVLTF. The full variable domain, rest sourced from reference TRBV5-1 and TRBJ2-6, is KAGVTQTPRYLIKTRGQQVTLSCSPISGHRSVSWYQQTPGQGLQFLFEYFSETQRNKGNFPGRFSGRQFSNSRSEMNVSTLELGDSALYLCASSSGQAGANVLTFGAGSRLTVL.

This clone was found a few times. The V and J genes are TRBV29-1 and TRBJ1-1; TRBD1 aligns across 7 bases. The CDR3 extends over 14 amino acids. The germline V gene encodes CDR1 SQVTM and CDR2 ANQGSEA. V was clipped by 7 bases and J by 0 bases; unmatched bases: 8. CDR3 DNA sequence: TGCAGCGCCGAATTGACAGGGCTGAACACTGAAGCTTTCTTT. This encodes CSAELTGLNTEAFF.

This chain joins TRBV2 and TRBJ2-6; 10 positions agree with TRBD1. The CDR3 has 16 residues. Germline V gene sequence: CDR1 SNHLY, CDR2 FYNNEI. V was clipped by 4 bases and J by 0 bases; unmatched bases: 0. CDR3 loop: CASSGTGGSGANVLTF. CDR3 DNA: TGTGCCAGCAGTGGGACAGGGGGCTCTGGGGCCAACGTCCTGACTTTC.

Written as DNA, the CDR3 is TGTGCCAGCAGCCGAACGGGGGGGCATGCTGAGCAGTTCTTC. Its translation is CASSRTGGHAEQFF. This chain uses TRBV14 with TRBJ2-1; 8 nucleotides line up with TRBD2. V shed 4 bases and J 9 bases; nucleotides not matched to a gene: 8. The CDR3 totals 14 residues. The germline V gene encodes CDR1 SGHDN and CDR2 FVKESK.

V usage is TRBV29-1 and J usage is TRBJ2-5; D may match TRBD1 or TRBD2 (7 bases each). V gave up 5 bases and J gave up 5 bases, with 12 bases separating them. The CDR3 is 12 residues long. Germline V gene sequence: CDR1 SQVTM, CDR2 ANQGSEA. CDR3 amino acids: CSVNRGGETQYF. The CDR3 nucleotides read TGCAGCGTTAACAGGGGAGGGGAGACCCAGTACTTC.

The rearrangement uses TRBV27 and TRBJ2-4; the D is unclear. The CDR3 is made up of 17 amino acids. The V end was cut by 7 bases, the J end by 3 bases, with 22 bases between. Germline CDR1 reads MNHEY; CDR2 reads SMNVEV (reference sequence). The CDR3 nucleotides are TGTGCCAGCACCTGGCGATACATGGGCAATGTCAAAAACATTCAGTACTTC. It translates to CASTWRYMGNVKNIQYF.

This clone was detected only a few times. The chain carries TRBV29-1 and TRBJ2-3, with 7 bases lining up with TRBD2. V dropped 1 base and J dropped 5; count of bases not matched to a gene: 6. This CDR3 region has 14 residues. Germline CDR1 reads SQVTM; CDR2 reads ANQGSEA. The CDR3 coding sequence is TGCAGCGTTGAAGTTAGTGGGGGGGTAGATACGCAGTATTTT. As protein: CSVEVSGGVDTQYF.

This clone showed up just a few times. This chain joins TRBV9 and TRBJ2-7, with 8 bases aligning to TRBD1. Germline V lookup: CDR1 SGDLS, CDR2 YYNGEE. The CDR3 is 16 amino acids. The ends lost 5 bases at V and 2 bases at J; junction bases unmatched: 12. The CDR3 nucleotides are TGTGCCAGCAGTCGTGGGTTCGGACAGGGCACCTACGAGCAGTACTTC. It yields the protein CASSRGFGQGTYEQYF. The full variable domain, with the rest looked up from reference TRBV9 and TRBJ2-7, is DSGVTQTPKHLITATGQRVTLRCSPRSGDLSVYWYQQSLDQGLQFLIQYYNGEERAKGNILERFSAQQFPDLHSELNLSSLELGDSALYFCASSRGFGQGTYEQYFGPGTRLTVT.

This rearrangement joins TRBV29-1 to TRBJ2-1; TRBD2 matches 7 bases. With 6 bases clipped from V and 9 bases from J, the junction kept 14 bases outside the gene matches. CDR1 and CDR2 (germline): SQVTM, ANQGSEA. The CDR3 totals 14 residues. CDR3 sequence (DNA): TGCAGCGTCAAAACCGGACCCCCGGGAGGTGAGCAGTTCTTC. Translating gives CSVKTGPPGGEQFF.

The chain is built from TRBV29-1 and TRBJ1-2; D gene uncertain. CDR1 is SQVTM, CDR2 ANQGSEA, per germline. The ends were cut back, 3 bases at V and 7 bases at J, with 12 bases in the middle. The CDR3 runs 12 residues. The CDR3 sequence: CSVDGVRAGYTF. The CDR3 DNA is TGCAGCGTTGACGGAGTAAGGGCTGGCTACACCTTC.

The rearrangement links TRBV4-2 to TRBJ2-7, with a weak D call TRBD1 (6 bases). The CDR3 covers 15 residues. Trimming cost V 1 base and J 3 bases, with 13 bases left between them. Germline CDR1 and CDR2: LGHNA and YNFKEQ. The CDR3 is CASSQAWDTLYEQYF. The CDR3 nucleotides are TGTGCCAGCAGCCAAGCTTGGGACACCCTCTACGAGCAGTACTTC.

The CDR3 sequence: CASSEYQYQETQYF. CDR3 nucleotide sequence: TGTGCCAGCAGTGAATATCAATACCAAGAGACCCAGTACTTC. The chain links TRBV25-1 to TRBJ2-5; D is uncertain. Between the trimmed V and J ends, which lost 0 bases and 0 bases, there was a span of 5 bases. The CDR3 covers 14 residues. Germline V CDR1 and CDR2: MGHDK, SYGVNS.

The rearrangement uses TRBV7-2 and TRBJ2-4, with D tentatively TRBD2 (6 bases). V lost 5 bases to trimming and J lost 0 bases, with 17 bases between them. Germline V gene data show CDR1 as SGHTA and CDR2 as FQGNSA. The CDR3 totals 17 residues. The CDR3, as DNA: TGTGCCAGCAGCCCGCGGCAGGGAGGCCTAGCCAAAAACATTCAGTACTTC. Translation gives CASSPRQGGLAKNIQYF. Full variable domain (missing parts from reference TRBV7-2 and TRBJ2-4): GAGVSQSPSNKVTEKGKDVELRCDPISGHTALYWYRQSLGQGLEFLIYFQGNSAPDKSGLPSDRFSAERTGGSVSTLTIQRTQQEDSAVYLCASSPRQGGLAKNIQYFGAGTRLSVL.

As regards this clone: The sample carries other DNA sequences with the same CDR3. The J gene is TRBJ2-5, the V gene TRBV18, with D possibly being TRBD2 (5 bases). Trimming shortened V by 1 base and J by 2 bases, and 5 bases separated the two germline ends. Germline assignment: CDR1 KGHSH and CDR2 LQKENI. The CDR3 consists of 13 residues. The CDR3 reads CASSPLAQETQYF. CDR3 sequence (DNA): TGTGCCAGCTCACCACTAGCGCAAGAGACCCAGTACTTC.

The rearrangement links TRBV25-1 to TRBJ2-5, with D maybe TRBD1 (6 bases). This CDR3 contains 14 residues. The V and J ends lost 3 bases and 6 bases respectively, with 14 bases between them. Germline CDR1 reads MGHDK; CDR2 reads SYGVNS. CDR3 DNA sequence: TGTGCCAGCAGTGACGCTTGGGGGCCGAAGACCCAGTACTTC. Its protein is CASSDAWGPKTQYF.